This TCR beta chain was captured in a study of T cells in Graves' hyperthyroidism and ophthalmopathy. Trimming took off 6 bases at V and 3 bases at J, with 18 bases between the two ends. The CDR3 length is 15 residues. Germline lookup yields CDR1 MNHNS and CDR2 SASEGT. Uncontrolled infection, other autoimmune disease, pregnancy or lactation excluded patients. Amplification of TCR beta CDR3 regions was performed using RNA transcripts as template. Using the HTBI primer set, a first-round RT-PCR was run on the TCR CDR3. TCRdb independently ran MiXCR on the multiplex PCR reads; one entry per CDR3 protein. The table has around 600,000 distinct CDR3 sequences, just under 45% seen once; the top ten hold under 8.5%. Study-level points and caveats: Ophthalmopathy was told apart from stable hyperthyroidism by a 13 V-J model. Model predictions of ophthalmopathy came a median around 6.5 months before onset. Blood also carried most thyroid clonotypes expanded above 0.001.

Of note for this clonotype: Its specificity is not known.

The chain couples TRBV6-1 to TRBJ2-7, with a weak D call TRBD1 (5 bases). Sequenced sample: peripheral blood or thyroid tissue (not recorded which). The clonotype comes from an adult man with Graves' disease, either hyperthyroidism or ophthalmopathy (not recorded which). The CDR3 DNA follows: TGTGCCAGCAGCCAAGAATCAGGGTATAGCTACGAGCAGTACTTC. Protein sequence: CASSQESGYSYEQYF.